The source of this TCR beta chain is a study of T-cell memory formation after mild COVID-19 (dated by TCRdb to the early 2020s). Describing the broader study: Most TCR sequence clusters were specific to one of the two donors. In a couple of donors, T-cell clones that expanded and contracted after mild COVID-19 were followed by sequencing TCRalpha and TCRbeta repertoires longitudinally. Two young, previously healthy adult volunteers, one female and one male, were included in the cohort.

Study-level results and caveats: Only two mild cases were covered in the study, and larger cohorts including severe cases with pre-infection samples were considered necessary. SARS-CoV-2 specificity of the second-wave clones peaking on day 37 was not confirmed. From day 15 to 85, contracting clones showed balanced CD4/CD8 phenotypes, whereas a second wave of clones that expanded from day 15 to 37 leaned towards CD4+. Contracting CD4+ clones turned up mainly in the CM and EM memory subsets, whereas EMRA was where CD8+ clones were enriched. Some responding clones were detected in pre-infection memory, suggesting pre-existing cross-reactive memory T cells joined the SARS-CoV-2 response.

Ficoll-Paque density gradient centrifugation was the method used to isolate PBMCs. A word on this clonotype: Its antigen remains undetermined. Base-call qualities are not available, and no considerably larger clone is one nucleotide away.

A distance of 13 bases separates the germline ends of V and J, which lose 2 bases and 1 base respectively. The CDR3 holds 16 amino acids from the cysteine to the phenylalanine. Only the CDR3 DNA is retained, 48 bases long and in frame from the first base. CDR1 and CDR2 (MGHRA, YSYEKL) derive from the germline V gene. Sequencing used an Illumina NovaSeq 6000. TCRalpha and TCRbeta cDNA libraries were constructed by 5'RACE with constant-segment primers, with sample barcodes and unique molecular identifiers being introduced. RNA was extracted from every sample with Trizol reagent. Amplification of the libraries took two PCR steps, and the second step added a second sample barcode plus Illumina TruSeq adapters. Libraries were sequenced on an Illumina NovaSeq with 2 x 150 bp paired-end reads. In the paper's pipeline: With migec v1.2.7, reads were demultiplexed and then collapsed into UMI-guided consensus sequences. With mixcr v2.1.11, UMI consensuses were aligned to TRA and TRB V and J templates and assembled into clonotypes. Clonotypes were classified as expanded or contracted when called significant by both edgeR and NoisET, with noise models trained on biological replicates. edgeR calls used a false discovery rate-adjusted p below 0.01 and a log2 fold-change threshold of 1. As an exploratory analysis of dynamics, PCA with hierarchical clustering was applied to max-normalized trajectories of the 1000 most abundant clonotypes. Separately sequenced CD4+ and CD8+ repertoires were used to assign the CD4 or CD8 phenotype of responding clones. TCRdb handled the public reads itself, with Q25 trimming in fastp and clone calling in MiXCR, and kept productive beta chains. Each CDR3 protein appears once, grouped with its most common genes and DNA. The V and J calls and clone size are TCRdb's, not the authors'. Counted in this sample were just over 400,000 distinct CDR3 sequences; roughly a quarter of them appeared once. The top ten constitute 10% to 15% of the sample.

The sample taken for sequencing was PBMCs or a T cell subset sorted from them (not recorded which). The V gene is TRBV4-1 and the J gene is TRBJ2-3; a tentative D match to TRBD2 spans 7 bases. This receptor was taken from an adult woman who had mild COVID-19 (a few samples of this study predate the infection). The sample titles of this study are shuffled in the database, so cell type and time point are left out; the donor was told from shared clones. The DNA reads TGCGCCAGCAGCCAATCTGCGGGGGCCGGCACAGATACGCAGTATTTT. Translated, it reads CASSQSAGAGTDTQYF.